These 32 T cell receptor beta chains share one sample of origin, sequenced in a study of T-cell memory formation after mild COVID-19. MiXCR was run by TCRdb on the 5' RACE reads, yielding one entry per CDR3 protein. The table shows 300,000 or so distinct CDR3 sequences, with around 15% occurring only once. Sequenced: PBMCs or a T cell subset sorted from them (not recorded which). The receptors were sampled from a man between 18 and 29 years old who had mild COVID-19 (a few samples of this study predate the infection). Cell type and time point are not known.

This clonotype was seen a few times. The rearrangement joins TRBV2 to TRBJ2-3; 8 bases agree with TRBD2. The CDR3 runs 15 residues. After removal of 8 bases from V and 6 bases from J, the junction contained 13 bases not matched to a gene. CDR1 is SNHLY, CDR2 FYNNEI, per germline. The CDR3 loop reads CASGRLLADHDTQYF. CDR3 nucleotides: TGTGCCAGCGGGCGGCTACTAGCGGACCACGATACGCAGTATTTT.

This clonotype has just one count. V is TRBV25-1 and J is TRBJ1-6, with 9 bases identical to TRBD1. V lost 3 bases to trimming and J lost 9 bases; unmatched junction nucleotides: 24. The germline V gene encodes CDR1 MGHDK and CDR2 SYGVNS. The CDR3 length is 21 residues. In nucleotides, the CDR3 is TGTGCCAGCAGTGAGGGGTTTTTCGGGGACAGGGCAGTTTGGGAGATTTCACCCCTCCACTTT. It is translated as CASSEGFFGDRAVWEISPLHF.

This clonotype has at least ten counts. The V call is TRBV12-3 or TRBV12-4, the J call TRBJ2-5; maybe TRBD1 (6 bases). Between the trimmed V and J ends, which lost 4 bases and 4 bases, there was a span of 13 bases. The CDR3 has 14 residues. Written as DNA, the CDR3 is TGTGCCAGCAGTTATAAACAGGGATTAGAGACCCAGTACTTC. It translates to CASSYKQGLETQYF.

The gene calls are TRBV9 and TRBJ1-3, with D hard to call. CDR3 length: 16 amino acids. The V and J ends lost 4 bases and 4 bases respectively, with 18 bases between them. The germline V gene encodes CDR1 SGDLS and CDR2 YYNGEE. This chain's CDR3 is CASSLRLGSAGNTIYF. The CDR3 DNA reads TGTGCCAGCAGCCTCCGACTGGGGTCTGCCGGAAACACCATATATTTT.

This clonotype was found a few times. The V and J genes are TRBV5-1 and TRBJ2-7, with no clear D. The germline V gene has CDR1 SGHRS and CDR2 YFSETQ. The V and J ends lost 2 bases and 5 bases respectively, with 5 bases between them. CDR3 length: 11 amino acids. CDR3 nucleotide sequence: TGCGCCAGCAGCTTTAACCACGAGCAGTACTTC. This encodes CASSFNHEQYF.

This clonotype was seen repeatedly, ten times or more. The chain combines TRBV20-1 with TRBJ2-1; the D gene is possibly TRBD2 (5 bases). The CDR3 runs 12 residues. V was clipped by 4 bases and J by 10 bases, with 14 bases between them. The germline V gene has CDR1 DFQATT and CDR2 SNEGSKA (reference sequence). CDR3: CSATSGGSEQFF. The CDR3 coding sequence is TGCAGTGCTACCAGCGGTGGGAGCGAGCAGTTCTTC.

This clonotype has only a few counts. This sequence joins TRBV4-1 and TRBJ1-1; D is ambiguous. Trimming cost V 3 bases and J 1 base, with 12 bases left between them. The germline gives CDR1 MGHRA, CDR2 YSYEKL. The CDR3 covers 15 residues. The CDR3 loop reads CASSQIRPANTEAFF. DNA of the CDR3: TGCGCCAGCAGCCAGATACGGCCTGCGAACACTGAAGCTTTCTTT.

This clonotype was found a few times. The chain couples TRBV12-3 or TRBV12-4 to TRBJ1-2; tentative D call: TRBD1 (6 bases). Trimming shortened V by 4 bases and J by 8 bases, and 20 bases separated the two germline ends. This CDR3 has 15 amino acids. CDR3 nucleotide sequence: TGTGCCAGCAGTTCCGCAGGGGTGGGGACACGCGGCTACACCTTC. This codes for CASSSAGVGTRGYTF.

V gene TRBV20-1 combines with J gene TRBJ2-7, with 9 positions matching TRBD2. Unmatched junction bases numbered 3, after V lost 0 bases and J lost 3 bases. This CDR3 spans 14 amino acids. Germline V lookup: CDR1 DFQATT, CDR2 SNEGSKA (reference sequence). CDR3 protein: CSARDRTSVYEQYV. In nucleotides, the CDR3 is TGCAGTGCTAGAGACCGGACTAGCGTCTACGAGCAGTACGTC.

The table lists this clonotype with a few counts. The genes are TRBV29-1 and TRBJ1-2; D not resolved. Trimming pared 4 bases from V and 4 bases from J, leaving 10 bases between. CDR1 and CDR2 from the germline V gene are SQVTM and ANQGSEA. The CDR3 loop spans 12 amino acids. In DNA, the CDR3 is TGCAGCGTTGGTTCCGATCTCTATGGCTACACCTTC. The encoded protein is CSVGSDLYGYTF. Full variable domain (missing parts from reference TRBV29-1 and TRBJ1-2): SAVISQKPSRDICQRGTSLTIQCQVDSQVTMMFWYRQQPGQSLTLIATANQGSEATYESGFVIDKFPISRPNLTFSTLTVSNMSPEDSSIYLCSVGSDLYGYTFGSGTRLTVV.

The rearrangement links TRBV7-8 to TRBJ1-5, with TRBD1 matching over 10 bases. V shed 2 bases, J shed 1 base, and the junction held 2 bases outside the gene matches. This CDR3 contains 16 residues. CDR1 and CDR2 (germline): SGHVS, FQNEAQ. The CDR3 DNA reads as TGTGCCAGCAGCTTACGGGACAGGGGAAGCAATCAGCCCCAGCATTTT. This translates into CASSLRDRGSNQPQHF.

DNA of the CDR3: TGTGCCAGCAGCTCTAAGCGGGGGAGCTCCTACAATGAGCAGTTCTTC. Amino acid sequence: CASSSKRGSSYNEQFF. This chain uses TRBV7-2 with TRBJ2-1, with 8 bases that match TRBD2. The CDR3 loop spans 16 amino acids. J was trimmed by 0 bases and V by 4 bases; bases with no gene match: 5. Per the germline V gene, CDR1 is SGHTA and CDR2 is FQGNSA.

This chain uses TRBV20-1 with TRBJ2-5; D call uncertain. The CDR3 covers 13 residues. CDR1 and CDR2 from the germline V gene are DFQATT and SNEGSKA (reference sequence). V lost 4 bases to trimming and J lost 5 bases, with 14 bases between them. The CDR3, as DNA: TGCAGTGCTACGTCAACGTTCATCGAGACCCAGTACTTC. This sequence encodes CSATSTFIETQYF.

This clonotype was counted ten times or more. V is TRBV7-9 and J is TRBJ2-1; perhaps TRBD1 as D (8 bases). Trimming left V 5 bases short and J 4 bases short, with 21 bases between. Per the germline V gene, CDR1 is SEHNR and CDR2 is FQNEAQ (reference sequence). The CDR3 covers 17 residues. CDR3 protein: CASSARQGIGGYNEQFF. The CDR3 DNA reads TGTGCCAGCAGCGCTCGACAGGGGATCGGGGGGTACAATGAGCAGTTCTTC.

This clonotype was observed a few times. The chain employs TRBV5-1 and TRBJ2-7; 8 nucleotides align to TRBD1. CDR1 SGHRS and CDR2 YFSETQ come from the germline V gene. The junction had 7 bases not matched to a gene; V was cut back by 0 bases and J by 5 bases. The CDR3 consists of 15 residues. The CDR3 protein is CASSLASQGANEQYF. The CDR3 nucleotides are TGCGCCAGCAGCTTGGCCAGTCAGGGGGCGAACGAGCAGTACTTC.

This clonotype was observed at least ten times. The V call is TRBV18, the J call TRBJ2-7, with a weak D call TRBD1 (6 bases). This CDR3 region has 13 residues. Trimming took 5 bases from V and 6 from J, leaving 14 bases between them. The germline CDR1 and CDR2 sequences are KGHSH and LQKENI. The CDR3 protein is CASSRSDSSEQYV. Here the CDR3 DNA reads TGTGCCAGCTCAAGATCGGACAGTTCCGAGCAGTACGTC.

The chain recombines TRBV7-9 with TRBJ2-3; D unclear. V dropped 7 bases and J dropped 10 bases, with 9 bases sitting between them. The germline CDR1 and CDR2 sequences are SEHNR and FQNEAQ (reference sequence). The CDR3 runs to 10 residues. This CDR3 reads CASKGQAQYF. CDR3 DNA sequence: TGTGCCAGCAAAGGGCAAGCGCAGTATTTT.

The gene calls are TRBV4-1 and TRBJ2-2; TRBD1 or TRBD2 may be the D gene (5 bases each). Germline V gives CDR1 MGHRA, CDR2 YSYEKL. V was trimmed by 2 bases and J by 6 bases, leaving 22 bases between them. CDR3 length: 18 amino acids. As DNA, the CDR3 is TGCGCCAGCAGCCAAAGGGACGGCAGACGCGTATACCCCGGGGAGCTGTTTTTT. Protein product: CASSQRDGRRVYPGELFF.

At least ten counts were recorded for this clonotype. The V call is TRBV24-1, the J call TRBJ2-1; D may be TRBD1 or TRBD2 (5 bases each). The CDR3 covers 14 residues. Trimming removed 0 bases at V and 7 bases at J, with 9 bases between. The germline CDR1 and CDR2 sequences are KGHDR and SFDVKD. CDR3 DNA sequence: TGTGCCACCAGTGATTTGCGAGGGGATAATGAGCAGTTCTTC. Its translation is CATSDLRGDNEQFF.

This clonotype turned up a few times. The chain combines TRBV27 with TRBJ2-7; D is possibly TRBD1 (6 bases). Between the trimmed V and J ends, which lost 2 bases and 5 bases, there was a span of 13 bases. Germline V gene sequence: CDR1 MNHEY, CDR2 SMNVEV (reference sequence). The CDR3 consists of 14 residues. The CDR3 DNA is TGTGCCAGCAGTTTAGTGGGGGCCAACGACGAGCAGTACTTC. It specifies CASSLVGANDEQYF.

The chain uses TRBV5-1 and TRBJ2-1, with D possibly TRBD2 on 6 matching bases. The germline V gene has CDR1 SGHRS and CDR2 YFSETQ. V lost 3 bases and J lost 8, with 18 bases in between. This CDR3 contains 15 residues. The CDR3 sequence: CASSSGHGEAYEQFF. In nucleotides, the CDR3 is TGCGCCAGCAGCTCGGGGCACGGGGAGGCCTATGAGCAGTTCTTC.

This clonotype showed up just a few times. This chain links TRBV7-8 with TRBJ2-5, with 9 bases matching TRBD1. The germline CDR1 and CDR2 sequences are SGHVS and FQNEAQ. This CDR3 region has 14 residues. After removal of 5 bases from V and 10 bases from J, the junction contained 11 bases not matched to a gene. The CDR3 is CASSGRDRAWDQYF. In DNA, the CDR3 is TGTGCCAGCAGCGGAAGGGACAGGGCTTGGGACCAGTACTTC. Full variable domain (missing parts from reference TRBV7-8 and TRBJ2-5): GAGVSQSPRYKVAKRGQDVALRCDPISGHVSLFWYQQALGQGPEFLTYFQNEAQLDKSGLPSDRFFAERPEGSVSTLKIQRTQQEDSAVYLCASSGRDRAWDQYFGPGTRLLVL.

The CDR3, as DNA: TGTGCCAGCATCTCCCGGTATGGCTACACCTTC. This sequence encodes CASISRYGYTF. The chain couples TRBV7-9 to TRBJ1-2; D gene unclear. Trimming took 7 bases from V and 5 from J, leaving 8 bases between them. The CDR3 has 11 amino acids. Germline V lookup: CDR1 SEHNR, CDR2 FQNEAQ (reference sequence).

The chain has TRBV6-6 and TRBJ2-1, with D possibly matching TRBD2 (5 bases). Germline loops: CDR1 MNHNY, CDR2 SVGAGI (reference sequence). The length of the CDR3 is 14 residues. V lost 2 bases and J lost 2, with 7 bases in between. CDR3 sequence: CASSYEGPYNEQFF. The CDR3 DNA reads TGTGCCAGCAGTTACGAGGGCCCCTACAATGAGCAGTTCTTC.

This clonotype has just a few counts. The DNA of the CDR3 is TGTGCCAGCAGCTCGGGGACAGGGGACACCGGGGAGCTGTTTTTT. This translates into CASSSGTGDTGELFF. V and J are TRBV7-6 and TRBJ2-2, with TRBD1 matching 10 bases. The CDR3 runs to 15 residues. Germline V gene sequence: CDR1 SGHVS, CDR2 FNYEAQ. With V trimmed by 4 bases and J by 3 bases, 2 bases remained unmatched.

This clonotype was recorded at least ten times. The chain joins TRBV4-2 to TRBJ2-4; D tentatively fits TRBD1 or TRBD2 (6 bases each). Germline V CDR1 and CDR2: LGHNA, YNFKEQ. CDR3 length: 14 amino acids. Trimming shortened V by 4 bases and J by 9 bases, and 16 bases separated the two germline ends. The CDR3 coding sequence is TGTGCCAGCAGCCCTAGGGAAAGGGGGGTCATTCAGTACTTC. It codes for CASSPRERGVIQYF.

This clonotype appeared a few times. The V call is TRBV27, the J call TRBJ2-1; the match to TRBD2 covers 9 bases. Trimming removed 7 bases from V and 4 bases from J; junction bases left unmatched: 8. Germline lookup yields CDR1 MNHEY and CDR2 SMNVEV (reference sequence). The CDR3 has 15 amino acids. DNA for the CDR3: TGTGCCAGCAAAGCGGGGGGTATAAAATACAATGAGCAGTTCTTC. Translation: CASKAGGIKYNEQFF.

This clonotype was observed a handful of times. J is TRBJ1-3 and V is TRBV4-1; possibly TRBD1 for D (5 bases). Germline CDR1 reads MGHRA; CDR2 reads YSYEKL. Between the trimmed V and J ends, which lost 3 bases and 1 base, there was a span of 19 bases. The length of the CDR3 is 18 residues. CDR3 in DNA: TGCGCCAGCAGCCACCCGAGGTCAGGGATAAGTTCTGGAAACACCATATATTTT. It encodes CASSHPRSGISSGNTIYF.

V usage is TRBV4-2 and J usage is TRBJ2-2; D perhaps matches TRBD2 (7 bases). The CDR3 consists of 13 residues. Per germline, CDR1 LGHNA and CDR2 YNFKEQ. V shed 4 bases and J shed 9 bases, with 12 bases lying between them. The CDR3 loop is CASSLPGGRELFF. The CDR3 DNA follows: TGTGCCAGCAGCCTCCCGGGGGGCCGGGAGCTGTTTTTT.

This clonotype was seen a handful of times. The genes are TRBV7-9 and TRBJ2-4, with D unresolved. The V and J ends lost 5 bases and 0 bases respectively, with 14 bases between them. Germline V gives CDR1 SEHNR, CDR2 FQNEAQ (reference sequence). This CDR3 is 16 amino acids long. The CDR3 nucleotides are TGTGCCAGCAGCACCCTAGAGAGCTCAGCCAAAAACATTCAGTACTTC. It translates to CASSTLESSAKNIQYF.

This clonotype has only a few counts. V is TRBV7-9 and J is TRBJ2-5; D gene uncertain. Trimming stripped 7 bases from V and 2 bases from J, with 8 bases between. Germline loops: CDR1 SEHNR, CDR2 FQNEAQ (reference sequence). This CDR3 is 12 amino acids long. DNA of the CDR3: TGTGCCAGCACCCGACCGCAAGAGACCCAGTACTTC. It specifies CASTRPQETQYF.

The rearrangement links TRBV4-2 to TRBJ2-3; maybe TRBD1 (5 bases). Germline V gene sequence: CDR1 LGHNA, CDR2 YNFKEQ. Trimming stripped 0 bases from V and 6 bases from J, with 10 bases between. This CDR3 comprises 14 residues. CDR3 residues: CASSQDGAPDTQYF. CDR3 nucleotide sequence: TGTGCCAGCAGCCAAGATGGGGCCCCGGATACGCAGTATTTT.